The clone carrying this T cell receptor (beta chain) has just a few counts. The data were taken from a study of blood T cell repertoires in COVID-19. About the study: The analysed material was cDNA or gDNA that came from T cells, B-cell-depleted T cells, or PBMCs.

The V end lost 5 bases, the J end lost 7 bases, and 13 bases lay between the germline ends. The germline gives CDR1 SGHRS, CDR2 YFSETQ. The CDR3 is made up of 12 amino acids. Sequenced by immunoSEQ multiplex PCR; TCRdb stores in-frame clones only, minus some. The table shows around 300,000 clones, with about 89% occurring only once. The sequence was obtained from a woman aged 30 to 39 with COVID-19, enrolled during active disease. The gene calls are TRBV5-1 and TRBJ2-7; D not resolved. The sample comprised peripheral blood. The CDR3 DNA is TGCGCCAGCAGGGCGGTCGGTGGAGAGCAGTACTTC. It specifies CASRAVGGEQYF.